The clone carrying this T cell receptor (beta chain) showed up many times. Its target is unknown. The data were taken from a study of CD8 T cells in ankylosing spondylitis. The trim removed 2 bases at V and 10 bases at J, leaving 13 bases unmatched. The CDR3 is 17 amino acids. Study-wide results and limits: Clones linked with disease were CD8+ and fairly uncommon in the peripheral blood. Past studies reported some motif variants in reactive arthritis synovial fluid and blood. The study identified a TCR beta motif of several highly homologous variants that appeared characteristic of ankylosing spondylitis blood.

With molecular barcodes, quantitative 5'-RACE was used to make the TCR beta libraries. TCRdb used MiXCR to reprocess the 5' RACE reads, holding one entry per CDR3 protein. The table shows fewer than 650,000 distinct CDR3 sequences, with 9.5% to 15% occurring only once. The sample was blood, either unsorted or a sorted T cell fraction (not recorded which). The clonotype originates from a male donor with ankylosing spondylitis. J is TRBJ2-1 and V is TRBV12-3 or TRBV12-4; 11 bases map to TRBD2. CDR3 region: CASSLPMTSGKRGEQFF. The CDR3, as DNA: TGTGCCAGCAGTTTACCAATGACTAGCGGGAAGAGAGGGGAGCAGTTCTTC.